Sequencing of this TCR beta chain was carried out in a study of shared clonotypes between healthy human individuals. Study findings and constraints: Few donors limited the genetic and exposure-history diversity represented. Clonotypes shared by all four donors outscored non-shared clonotypes in generation probability.

The method was immunoSEQ multiplex PCR; TCRdb's version includes in-frame clones alone and lacks a portion of them. Here the sample spans approximately 1.9 million clones, around 93% being singletons. CD45RO negativity and positive selection for CCR7 defined naive CD8 cells, a population that excluded terminally differentiated effector memory CD45RA+ cells. Recent acute infections and vaccinations were absent in the healthy HIV-negative adult donors. Turning to this clone: Its antigen is unidentified.

This CDR3 has 15 amino acids. Germline loops: CDR1 MGHRA, CDR2 YSYEKL. V lost 1 base and J lost 0, with 7 bases in between. The sequence was obtained from a man between 18 and 35 years old in good health. Some clones in this sample may be carry-over from other donors' samples. The sample was naive CD8+ T cells from PBMCs. This chain joins TRBV4-1 and TRBJ1-3, with TRBD1 as a possible D gene (5 bases). CDR3 bases: TGCGCCAGCAGCCAAGCAGACAGCTCTGGAAACACCATATATTTT. Translated, it gives CASSQADSSGNTIYF.